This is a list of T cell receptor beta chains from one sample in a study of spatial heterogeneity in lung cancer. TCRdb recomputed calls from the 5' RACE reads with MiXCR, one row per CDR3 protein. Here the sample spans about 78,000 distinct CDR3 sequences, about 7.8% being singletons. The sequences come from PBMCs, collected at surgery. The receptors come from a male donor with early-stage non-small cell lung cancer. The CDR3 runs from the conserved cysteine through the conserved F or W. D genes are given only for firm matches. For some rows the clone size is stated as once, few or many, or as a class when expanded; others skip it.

TGTGCCAGCAGTTTTAGGTCGCTCTCTGGGGCCAACGTCCTGACTTTC | CASSFRSLSGANVLTF | TRBV12-3/TRBV12-4 | NA | NA | TRBJ2-6
TGTGCCAGCAGTTCCGTGAACACTGAAGCTTTCTTT | CASSSVNTEAFF | TRBV6-5 | NA | NA | TRBJ1-1
TGTGCCAGCAGTTTATTTACAGAAACTTTCACTGAAGCTTTCTTT | CASSLFTETFTEAFF | TRBV12-3/TRBV12-4 | once | NA | TRBJ1-1
TGCAGTGCTAGAGGAGGGACATCAGGAAACATTCAGTACTTC | CSARGGTSGNIQYF | TRBV20-1 | few | NA | TRBJ2-4
TGTGCCAGCAGTCTTGCAGGACACAACACTGAAGCTTTCTTT | CASSLAGHNTEAFF | TRBV12-3/TRBV12-4 | NA | NA | TRBJ1-1
TGCGCCAGCAGTGAGTTTGGCGCCGAAGCTTTCTTT | CASSEFGAEAFF | TRBV10-2 | few | NA | TRBJ1-1
TGTGCCAGCAGTTACTCGTCCAGGGCTAGTATGAACACTGAAGCTTTCTTT | CASSYSSRASMNTEAFF | TRBV6-2/TRBV6-3 | NA | NA | TRBJ1-1
TGCGCCAGCAGCTTCCCCTCTGGGGCCAACGTCCTGACTTTC | CASSFPSGANVLTF | TRBV5-1 | few | NA | TRBJ2-6
TGTGCCAGCAGCCCGAGGACAGGGAGCGCTGGAAACACCATATATTTT | CASSPRTGSAGNTIYF | TRBV7-6 | many | TRBD1 | TRBJ1-3
TGTGCCAGCAGGTCAGCGGGGGCAGATACGCAGTATTTT | CASRSAGADTQYF | TRBV7-9 | many | TRBD2 | TRBJ2-3
TGTGCCACCAGTGACCCAAACAATGAGCAGTTCTTC | CATSDPNNEQFF | TRBV24-1 | many | NA | TRBJ2-1
TGCAGCGTTGAGGATATTACCTACGAGCAGTACTTC | CSVEDITYEQYF | TRBV29-1 | many | NA | TRBJ2-7
TGTGCCAGCAGCTTAGTACCGGCAGGGGGAGGAGAAAAACTGTTTTTT | CASSLVPAGGGEKLFF | TRBV7-6 | NA | TRBD1 | TRBJ1-4
TGCGCCAGCAGTAGAGGGAGCACAGATACGCAGTATTTT | CASSRGSTDTQYF | TRBV5-1 | many | NA | TRBJ2-3
TGCAGCGTTGTTAGCGGGGCCTACGAGCAGTACTTC | CSVVSGAYEQYF | TRBV29-1 | many | TRBD2 | TRBJ2-7
TGTGCCAGCAGCCAGGGGACGGAGTTTCAAGAGACCCAGTACTTC | CASSQGTEFQETQYF | TRBV11-3 | few | NA | TRBJ2-5
TGTGCCAGCAGCTTAGCGCCCGGAGATCTGGGCTACACCTTC | CASSLAPGDLGYTF | TRBV7-2 | few | NA | TRBJ1-2
TGCGCCAGCAGCCAAATCGGACAGGCCGCCCAGCAGTTCTTC | CASSQIGQAAQQFF | TRBV4-1 | NA | TRBD1 | TRBJ2-1
TGTGCCAGCAGTGAAGCCCTTGGCTACGAGCAGTACTTC | CASSEALGYEQYF | TRBV2 | NA | NA | TRBJ2-7
TGCAGTGCTAGAGCTGTCTCTGGAAACACCATATATTTT | CSARAVSGNTIYF | TRBV20-1 | few | NA | TRBJ1-3
TGTGCCAGCAGCGGGCACCAAGGCAGCACAGATACGCAGTATTTT | CASSGHQGSTDTQYF | TRBV9 | many | NA | TRBJ2-3
TGTGCCAGCAGCTTGACAGGGCCATTACAAGCTTTCTTT | CASSLTGPLQAFF | TRBV7-9 | NA | TRBD1 | TRBJ1-1
TGCGCCAGCAGCCTCCAGGGTGGGAACACTGAAGCTTTCTTT | CASSLQGGNTEAFF | TRBV5-1 | NA | NA | TRBJ1-1
TGTGCCAGCAACTCTAAGAAAGCAGCCACAGATACGCAGTATTTT | CASNSKKAATDTQYF | TRBV5-8 | NA | NA | TRBJ2-3
TGTGCCAGCAGTCTCCCCGAGAAGGCAGATACGCAGTATTTT | CASSLPEKADTQYF | TRBV27 | few | NA | TRBJ2-3
TGTGCCAGCAGCTCCGGGACAGTCAACAATGAGCAGTTCTTC | CASSSGTVNNEQFF | TRBV11-3 | many | TRBD1 | TRBJ2-1
TGTGCCAGTACCGAGAGACAGGGGCCAAATCAGCCCCAGCATTTT | CASTERQGPNQPQHF | TRBV19 | few | TRBD1 | TRBJ1-5
TGCGCCAGCAGCCAAGATTTGAGACCCGACCGAATTTACGAGCAGTACTTC | CASSQDLRPDRIYEQYF | TRBV4-1 | NA | NA | TRBJ2-7
TGTGCCAGCAGTTTATCCGGGGGCCAGACCCAGTACTTC | CASSLSGGQTQYF | TRBV28 | many | NA | TRBJ2-5
TGCAGTGCTAGAGATTACACTGAAGCTTTCTTT | CSARDYTEAFF | TRBV20-1 | NA | NA | TRBJ1-1
TGCGCCAGCACCATTAGCGGGCCGACCTACGAGCAGTACTTC | CASTISGPTYEQYF | TRBV5-1 | many | TRBD2 | TRBJ2-7
TGTGCCACCCGAAGAGAGGCAAGGGTGACTGAAGCTTTCTTT | CATRREARVTEAFF | TRBV24-1 | many | NA | TRBJ1-1
TGTGCCAGCAGCTCTAGAGACAGGGGTAAACCTGAAGCTTTCTTT | CASSSRDRGKPEAFF | TRBV11-3 | many | TRBD1 | TRBJ1-1
TGTGCCAGCAGCCGATTGATTATCGACCTCATCTATGAAAAACTGTTTTTT | CASSRLIIDLIYEKLFF | TRBV6-2/TRBV6-3 | NA | NA | TRBJ1-4
TGTGCCAGCAGTTACAGGGGCCGCGACTATGGCTACACCTTC | CASSYRGRDYGYTF | TRBV6-5 | few | NA | TRBJ1-2
TGCAGTGCTAGAGATCCGGCGGAGATGCAAGCTTTCTTT | CSARDPAEMQAFF | TRBV20-1 | many | NA | TRBJ1-1
TGTGCCTGGAGACGAGGACCCCCCTACGAGCAGTACTTC | CAWRRGPPYEQYF | TRBV30 | many | NA | TRBJ2-7
TGTGCCAGCAGCTTAGGGGGACAGGTCGGCTACGAGCAGTACTTC | CASSLGGQVGYEQYF | TRBV11-2 | many | TRBD1 | TRBJ2-7
TGTGCCAGCAGTGAATCCTTCCGCGGGAGAAGCTCCTACGAGCAGTACTTC | CASSESFRGRSSYEQYF | TRBV6-1 | NA | TRBD2 | TRBJ2-7
TGTGCCAGCAGCCCCACTAGCGGGAGGGCTCCCTACGAGCAGTACTTC | CASSPTSGRAPYEQYF | TRBV7-2 | NA | TRBD2 | TRBJ2-7
TGTGCCAGCAGCTTCCAATCCCCGTCGGAAGCTTTCTTT | CASSFQSPSEAFF | TRBV7-9 | many | NA | TRBJ1-1
TGTGCCACCAGCAGAGCGACAGGGAATGGAAACACCATATATTTT | CATSRATGNGNTIYF | TRBV15 | many | TRBD1 | TRBJ1-3
TGCAGCGTCTTGATCGGGATCTCCTACGAGCAGTACTTC | CSVLIGISYEQYF | TRBV29-1 | NA | NA | TRBJ2-7
TGTGCCAGCAGCTCCCACCGGCTCCAGGGGCAGCCCCAGCATTTT | CASSSHRLQGQPQHF | TRBV6-5 | many | NA | TRBJ1-5
TGTGCCAGCAGCAAAGACGGGGGAGGGCAGCCCCAGCATTTT | CASSKDGGGQPQHF | TRBV7-2 | NA | NA | TRBJ1-5
TGCGCCAGCAGCTTGGCCCTGGATGAGCAGTTCTTC | CASSLALDEQFF | TRBV5-1 | many | NA | TRBJ2-1
TGTGCCATCAGTGAGTCTTTAGGCTACACCTTC | CAISESLGYTF | TRBV10-3 | many | NA | TRBJ1-2
TGCAGTGCTAGAGTTCCCCAGGGGAGGATTCAGTACTTC | CSARVPQGRIQYF | TRBV20-1 | NA | NA | TRBJ2-4
TGTGCCAGCAGGACCCCTGACAGGGAGCAGTTCTTC | CASRTPDREQFF | TRBV2 | many | NA | TRBJ2-1
TGTGCCAGCAAGTCAGGAGAATTGCCCCTCCACTTT | CASKSGELPLHF | TRBV7-2 | NA | NA | TRBJ1-6
TGTGCCAGCAGAAGGGGGTACGGTTACGAGCAGTACTTC | CASRRGYGYEQYF | TRBV6-5 | many | NA | TRBJ2-7
TGTGCCAGCTCCCACAGCCCGGGACTGAACACTGAAGCTTTCTTT | CASSHSPGLNTEAFF | TRBV18 | many | NA | TRBJ1-1
TGTGCCAGCAGTGACGGGACAGGGATCCCTGAAGCTTTCTTT | CASSDGTGIPEAFF | TRBV6-1 | NA | TRBD1 | TRBJ1-1
TGCGCCAGCAGCTTCGGGGTCCACTCCTCCTACGAGCAGTACTTC | CASSFGVHSSYEQYF | TRBV5-1 | NA | NA | TRBJ2-7
TGTGCCAGCAGTTTAGTCAACAGCGATGGCTACACCTTC | CASSLVNSDGYTF | TRBV12-3/TRBV12-4 | few | NA | TRBJ1-2
TGTGCCACCAGTGAGCCCGGGACAGGCGGTGGCTACACCTTC | CATSEPGTGGGYTF | TRBV24-1 | NA | TRBD1 | TRBJ1-2
TGTGCCAGCAGCTTAGATGGCAGGGTTTGCACCTTC | CASSLDGRVCTF | TRBV7-8 | few | NA | TRBJ1-2
TGTGCCAGCAGCTATGACAGGGGCACTGAAGCTTTCTTT | CASSYDRGTEAFF | TRBV7-9 | many | TRBD1 | TRBJ1-1